The 14 T cell receptor beta chains reported below all come from one sample, sequenced in a study of blood T cells in healthy people across ages. A second roughly 6 to 12 cycle PCR used barcoded and J-beta primers. Each CDR3 protein gets one entry after TCRdb re-called the 5' RACE reads with MiXCR. This sample has 1,300,000 or so distinct CDR3 sequences, with roughly 59% found just once. The sequenced material came from blood. The receptor set was obtained from a man between 18 and 35 years old in good health.

There are a few counts of this clonotype. V and J are TRBV2 and TRBJ2-7; D remains ambiguous. CDR1 is SNHLY, CDR2 FYNNEI, per germline. Between the trimmed V and J ends, which lost 7 bases and 4 bases, there was a span of 14 bases. The CDR3 runs 13 residues. CDR3 bases: TGTGCCAGCATACAAGGTCCCCTTTACGAGCAGTACTTC. This codes for CASIQGPLYEQYF.

This chain joins TRBV7-6 and TRBJ2-7; 14 bases are a match to TRBD2. TRBJ2-5 explains the end of the DNA better; the J call may be wrong. Looked up from germline, CDR1 is SGHVS and CDR2 is FNYEAQ. The CDR3 runs to 18 residues. DNA for the CDR3: TGTGCCAGCAGCTCTCTTCGGGGGACTAGCGGGAGTGGAGAGACCCAGTACTTC. It translates to CASSSLRGTSGSGETQYF.

The chain couples TRBV20-1 to TRBJ1-2, with 7 nucleotides matching TRBD1. With 0 bases clipped from V and 1 base from J, the junction kept 8 bases outside the gene matches. The germline CDR1 and CDR2 sequences are DFQATT and SNEGSKA (reference sequence). This CDR3 spans 16 amino acids. CDR3 loop: CSARDTQGGFNYGYTF. DNA of the CDR3: TGCAGTGCTAGAGATACCCAGGGGGGATTTAACTATGGCTACACCTTC.

V is TRBV7-9 and J is TRBJ2-3; perhaps D is TRBD1 or TRBD2 (5 bases each). The CDR3 covers 18 residues. V was trimmed by 0 bases and J by 0 bases, leaving 16 bases between them. Per germline, CDR1 SEHNR and CDR2 FQNEAQ (reference sequence). The CDR3 region has the DNA TGTGCCAGCAGCTTAGCTTCACTAGTGGGGGTTAGCACAGATACGCAGTATTTT. It yields the protein CASSLASLVGVSTDTQYF.

This clonotype was found a few times. The chain is built from TRBV12-3 or TRBV12-4 and TRBJ2-4; 8 bases line up with TRBD1. This CDR3 is 17 amino acids long. J gave up 0 bases and V 1 base, and 5 bases lay outside the gene matches. CDR3 sequence (DNA): TGTGCCAGCAGTTTAGGGCAGGGGGCTTTAGCCAAAAACATTCAGTACTTC. Protein sequence: CASSLGQGALAKNIQYF.

This clonotype turned up a few times. This sequence joins TRBV15 and TRBJ2-1, with 7 nucleotides matching TRBD1. The germline V gene encodes CDR1 LNHNV and CDR2 YYDKDF (reference sequence). V dropped 9 bases and J dropped 5; count of bases not matched to a gene: 4. The CDR3 totals 12 residues. The CDR3 coding sequence is TGTGCCACAAGGACAGGTAACAATGAGCAGTTCTTC. Amino acids: CATRTGNNEQFF.

V is TRBV13 and J is TRBJ2-3, with TRBD2 matching over 13 bases. This CDR3 comprises 16 residues. V lost 3 bases and J lost 7; bases outside the gene matches: 7. Germline CDR1 and CDR2: PRHDT and FYEKMQ (reference sequence). CDR3 loop: CASSFRTSGRGNTQYF. Written as DNA, the CDR3 is TGTGCCAGCAGCTTCCGGACTAGCGGGAGAGGGAATACGCAGTATTTT.

The gene calls are TRBV12-3 or TRBV12-4 and TRBJ1-1; D remains ambiguous. The CDR3 totals 14 residues. V was trimmed by 6 bases and J by 2 bases, leaving 13 bases between them. CDR3 nucleotide sequence: TGTGCCAGCAGCCCCCCGAGGGATAACACTGAAGCTTTCTTT. It yields the protein CASSPPRDNTEAFF.

The gene calls are TRBV6-2 or TRBV6-3 and TRBJ2-1; D perhaps matches TRBD2 (5 bases). V lost 6 bases and J lost 3, with 15 bases in between. The CDR3 loop spans 15 amino acids. Germline-derived CDR1 and CDR2 are MNHEY and SVGEGT. The CDR3 coding sequence is TGTGCCAGCAGGGAATCCCGAGCGGTCTACAATGAGCAGTTCTTC. Its protein product is CASRESRAVYNEQFF.

The chain has TRBV4-1 and TRBJ2-5; the match to TRBD2 covers 11 bases. Losses at the gene ends were 5 bases for V and 5 bases for J; bases not matched to a gene: 10. Per the germline V gene, CDR1 is MGHRA and CDR2 is YSYEKL. CDR3 length: 16 amino acids. In DNA, the CDR3 is TGCGCCAGCAGCTCCCAACTAGCGGGAGTAGTGGAGACCCAGTACTTC. The encoded protein is CASSSQLAGVVETQYF.

In this sample, this clonotype turned up once. The chain links TRBV20-1 to TRBJ1-2; D unresolved. The V end lost 0 bases, the J end lost 3 bases, and 11 bases lay between the germline ends. Germline V CDR1 and CDR2: DFQATT, SNEGSKA (reference sequence). The CDR3 sequence is 14 residues long. CDR3 nucleotide sequence: TGCAGTGCTAGAGATTATGCAGTGGACTATGGCTACACCTTC. Translating gives CSARDYAVDYGYTF.

This clonotype was seen more than once but under ten times. This sequence joins TRBV2 and TRBJ2-3; no firm D call. The CDR3 runs to 9 residues. With 8 bases removed from V and 6 bases from J, the gap between germline ends came to 3 bases. Germline CDR1 and CDR2: SNHLY and FYNNEI. The CDR3 DNA sequence: TGTGCCAGCCCCGATACGCAGTATTTT. The encoded protein is CASPDTQYF.

The chain uses TRBV4-1 and TRBJ1-5; D uncertain. Trimming stripped 1 base from V and 1 base from J, with 8 bases between. The CDR3 sequence is 15 residues long. The germline V gene has CDR1 MGHRA and CDR2 YSYEKL. As DNA, the CDR3 is TGCGCCAGCAGCCAAGTTCGAGAGAGCAATCAGCCCCAGCATTTT. It encodes CASSQVRESNQPQHF.

The chain couples TRBV20-1 to TRBJ2-5, with D maybe TRBD1 (6 bases). In germline, CDR1 is DFQATT, CDR2 SNEGSKA (reference sequence). Trimming left V 5 bases short and J 5 bases short, with 21 bases between. The CDR3 contains 15 residues. The CDR3 here is CSAYRAGYGRETQYF. CDR3 nucleotides: TGCAGTGCTTACAGGGCAGGGTATGGCCGTGAGACCCAGTACTTC.